The 23 T cell receptor beta chains below come from one sample, sequenced in a study of blood T cell repertoires in COVID-19. Sequencing was performed with immunoSEQ multiplex PCR; in TCRdb, only in-frame clones are kept and a portion is missing. The data contain more than 100,000 clones, roughly 84% of them seen just once; the ten biggest clones take up under 15%. The sample consisted of peripheral blood. The receptors derive from a woman in her 30s who had recovered from COVID-19.

The gene calls are TRBV12-5 and TRBJ2-3; TRBD2 matches 7 bases. The germline gives CDR1 LGHNT, CDR2 FRNRAP. The CDR3 is 14 amino acids. Trimming at V came to 2 bases and at J to 2 bases, leaving 1 base not matched to a gene. This CDR3 is CASGLRLATDTQYF. DNA for the CDR3: TGTGCTAGTGGTTTGAGACTAGCCACAGATACGCAGTATTTT.

The rearrangement links TRBV4-1 to TRBJ2-3; 9 bases are shared with TRBD1. This CDR3 spans 17 amino acids. CDR1 and CDR2 from the germline V gene are MGHRA and YSYEKL. V lost 0 bases to trimming and J lost 5 bases; unmatched junction nucleotides: 9. Here the CDR3 DNA reads TGCGCCAGCAGCCAAGAACCCGGGACAGGGCGATTAGATACGCAGTATTTT. This sequence encodes CASSQEPGTGRLDTQYF.

This chain joins TRBV23-1 and TRBJ1-5; no clear D. TRBV23-1 is an ORF for which the function is uncertain. The CDR3 has 18 amino acids. V was pared by 7 bases and J by 6 bases, with 28 bases between. CDR3: CASTQVCCLSLAAQPQHF. Written as DNA, the CDR3 is TGCGCCAGCACTCAGGTATGCTGTCTCAGTCTTGCGGCTCAGCCCCAGCATTTT.

The chain carries TRBV19 and TRBJ2-3; D is possibly TRBD2 (6 bases). The length of the CDR3 is 13 residues. Trimming removed 9 bases from V and 0 bases from J, with 10 bases in between. Germline CDR1 and CDR2: LNHDA and SQIVND (reference sequence). This chain's CDR3 is CASGTRSTDTQYF. The CDR3 nucleotides are TGTGCCAGCGGGACTCGCAGCACAGATACGCAGTATTTT.

The chain uses TRBV11-3 and TRBJ2-1; 8 bases match TRBD2. This CDR3 spans 14 amino acids. The V and J ends lost 2 bases and 7 bases, in that order; junction bases with no gene match: 4. Germline V CDR1 and CDR2: SGHNT, YENEEA. This chain's CDR3 is CASSLSGGRNEQFF. The CDR3 DNA reads TGTGCCAGCAGCTTATCGGGCGGGAGGAATGAGCAGTTCTTC. The full variable domain, its missing parts supplied by reference TRBV11-3 and TRBJ2-1, is EAGVVQSPRYKIIEKKQPVAFWCNPISGHNTLYWYLQNLGQGPELLIRYENEEAVDDSQLPKDRFSAERLKGVDSTLKIQPAELGDSAVYLCASSLSGGRNEQFFGPGTRLTVL.

The table lists this clone with a few counts. The chain links TRBV6-1 to TRBJ2-7; possible D gene TRBD2, 7 bases. CDR1 and CDR2 from the germline V gene are MNHNS and SASEGT. This CDR3 has 15 amino acids. Trimming took 0 bases from V and 7 from J, leaving 16 bases between them. This CDR3 reads CASSEARQGRGEQYF. CDR3 coding DNA: TGTGCCAGCAGTGAAGCCCGGCAGGGGAGGGGTGAGCAGTACTTC.

The CDR3: CASSPTGGGDKWNEQFF. In DNA, the CDR3 is TGTGCCAGCAGCCCTACAGGGGGCGGCGATAAGTGGAATGAGCAGTTCTTC. This chain connects TRBV5-4 to TRBJ2-1; 9 bases match TRBD1. Per the germline V gene, CDR1 is SGHNT and CDR2 is YYREEE (reference sequence). This CDR3 is built from 17 residues. V shed 4 bases and J 7 bases; nucleotides not matched to a gene: 15.

This clone was detected a few times. This chain uses TRBV13 with TRBJ1-6, with D possibly being TRBD1 (5 bases). V lost 0 bases and J 5 bases, leaving 8 bases between the germline ends. From germline, CDR1 is PRHDT and CDR2 FYEKMQ (reference sequence). The CDR3 loop spans 15 amino acids. CDR3 protein: CASSLGTGNNSPLHF. CDR3 coding DNA: TGTGCCAGCAGCTTAGGCACAGGAAATAATTCACCCCTCCACTTT.

The chain recombines TRBV6-5 with TRBJ2-3, with 8 bases identical to TRBD2. CDR1 MNHEY and CDR2 SVGAGI come from the germline V gene. The CDR3 runs 15 residues. The ends lost 2 bases at V and 4 bases at J; junction bases unmatched: 5. The CDR3 region has the DNA TGTGCCAGCAGTTACCAGCGGGAGAGGGCAGATACGCAGTATTTT. As protein: CASSYQRERADTQYF.

This clone was detected once. This rearrangement joins TRBV27 to TRBJ2-7; D may be TRBD1 (6 bases). Trimming cost V 3 bases and J 3 bases, with 15 bases left between them. Germline V gene lookup returns CDR1 MNHEY and CDR2 SMNVEV (reference sequence). The CDR3 is made up of 15 amino acids. The DNA for the CDR3 is TGTGCCAGCAGTTTCATTCGGGACACAAACTACGAGCAGTACTTC. Amino acids: CASSFIRDTNYEQYF.

The V and J genes are TRBV5-4 and TRBJ1-1, with a weak D call TRBD1 (5 bases). Germline V gene sequence: CDR1 SGHNT, CDR2 YYREEE (reference sequence). Trimming removed 2 bases at V and 4 bases at J, with 15 bases between. This CDR3 has 15 amino acids. CDR3 loop: CASSFGGEGSTEAFF. The DNA of the CDR3 is TGTGCCAGCAGCTTTGGGGGGGAAGGGAGCACTGAAGCTTTCTTT.

This chain joins TRBV5-4 and TRBJ1-4; D is uncertain. The V gene's germline CDR1 is SGHNT and CDR2 YYREEE (reference sequence). Trimming stripped 4 bases from V and 8 bases from J, with 12 bases between. The CDR3 has 13 amino acids. CDR3: CASSPRPGEKLFF. DNA of the CDR3: TGTGCCAGCAGCCCGAGACCCGGGGAAAAACTGTTTTTT.

The CDR3 region is CASSHETQPANTEAFF. DNA for the CDR3: TGTGCCAGCAGCCATGAAACACAGCCGGCGAACACTGAAGCTTTCTTT. The rearrangement links TRBV14 to TRBJ1-1; D not certain. Germline CDR1 SGHDN, CDR2 FVKESK. V gave up 3 bases and J gave up 1 base, with 15 bases separating them. The CDR3 spans 16 residues. The whole variable domain, remainder taken from reference TRBV14 and TRBJ1-1, is EAGVTQFPSHSVIEKGQTVTLRCDPISGHDNLYWYRRVMGKEIKFLLHFVKESKQDESGMPNNRFLAERTGGTYSTLKVQPAELEDSGVYFCASSHETQPANTEAFFGQGTRLTVV.

The V and J genes are TRBV7-2 and TRBJ2-3; 8 bases line up with TRBD2. The CDR3 has 15 residues. CDR1 is SGHTA and CDR2 is FQGNSA in the germline V gene. V lost 3 bases to trimming and J lost 1 base; unmatched junction nucleotides: 3. CDR3 nucleotides: TGTGCCAGCAGCTTGAGCGGGGGCCGCACAGATACGCAGTATTTT. It specifies CASSLSGGRTDTQYF.

The chain employs TRBV11-2 and TRBJ2-3; 10 bases align to TRBD2. CDR1 is SGHAT, CDR2 FQNNGV, per germline. The CDR3 sequence is 16 residues long. The trim removed 0 bases at V and 3 bases at J, leaving 3 bases unmatched. CDR3 loop: CASSLDRAGGTDTQYF. DNA of the CDR3: TGTGCCAGCAGCTTAGATCGAGCGGGAGGGACAGATACGCAGTATTTT.

The V call is TRBV11-1, the J call TRBJ2-5; no clear D. Trimming shortened V by 0 bases and J by 5 bases, and 10 bases separated the two germline ends. CDR1 and CDR2 from the germline V gene are SGHAT and FQDESV (reference sequence). The CDR3 runs to 14 residues. CDR3 DNA: TGTGCCAGCAGCTTAGCCGTAATCTTGGAGACCCAGTACTTC. Translating gives CASSLAVILETQYF.

The J gene is TRBJ1-6, the V gene TRBV19; TRBD1 matches 8 bases. This CDR3 spans 13 amino acids. Trimming cost V 9 bases and J 6 bases; bases outside gene matches: 4. CDR1 LNHDA and CDR2 SQIVND come from the germline V gene (reference sequence). The DNA of the CDR3 is TGTGCCAGCGGACAGGGAGGTAATTCACCCCTCCACTTT. The encoded protein is CASGQGGNSPLHF.

This CDR3 is CASSLGRSTSTDTQYF. The CDR3 coding sequence is TGCGCCAGCAGCTTGGGCCGATCGACTAGCACAGATACGCAGTATTTT. J is TRBJ2-3 and V is TRBV5-1, with unresolved D. Germline CDR1 and CDR2: SGHRS and YFSETQ. The germline V and J ends were trimmed by 0 bases and 0 bases, with 11 bases remaining between them. The CDR3 extends over 16 amino acids.

The chain uses TRBV6-5 and TRBJ1-2, with no clear D. The germline V gene encodes CDR1 MNHEY and CDR2 SVGAGI. This CDR3 region has 13 residues. V was shortened by 6 bases and J by 2 bases, with 10 bases between the two germline ends. CDR3 sequence (DNA): TGTGCCAGCAGCCAAGGAGGGAACTATGGCTACACCTTC. Its translation is CASSQGGNYGYTF.

This clone appeared a single time. The V call is TRBV7-2, the J call TRBJ2-3; 11 positions match TRBD1. Unmatched junction bases numbered 4, after V lost 5 bases and J lost 0 bases. The CDR3 loop spans 16 amino acids. Germline CDR1 is SGHTA and CDR2 is FQGNSA. Here the CDR3 DNA reads TGTGCCAGCAGCGCCGGACAGGGGGCAAGCACAGATACGCAGTATTTT. Translating gives CASSAGQGASTDTQYF.

This clone was observed a single time. The V call is TRBV5-1, the J call TRBJ1-1, with D unresolved. Deletions cut 7 bases from V and 1 base from J, with 17 bases between. Germline lookup yields CDR1 SGHRS and CDR2 YFSETQ. There are 15 residues in the CDR3. CDR3 amino acids: CASAVDGMKNTEAFF. DNA for the CDR3: TGCGCCAGCGCGGTGGACGGGATGAAGAACACTGAAGCTTTCTTT.

The chain carries TRBV5-5 and TRBJ1-4; 11 positions agree with TRBD1. Germline lookup yields CDR1 SGHKS and CDR2 YYEKEE (reference sequence). J gave up 8 bases and V 4 bases, and 4 bases lay outside the gene matches. The CDR3 consists of 14 residues. This chain's CDR3 is CASSHGTGGEKLFF. DNA of the CDR3: TGTGCCAGCAGCCACGGGACAGGGGGGGAAAAACTGTTTTTT. The full variable domain, completed using reference TRBV5-5 and TRBJ1-4, is DAGVTQSPTHLIKTRGQQVTLRCSPISGHKSVSWYQQVLGQGPQFIFQYYEKEERGRGNFPDRFSARQFPNYSSELNVNALLLGDSALYLCASSHGTGGEKLFFGSGTQLSVL.

The genes are TRBV5-6 and TRBJ2-7; 8 bases agree with TRBD2. V dropped 0 bases and J dropped 3; count of bases not matched to a gene: 8. The CDR3 has 16 residues. Germline assignment: CDR1 SGHDT and CDR2 YYEEEE. In nucleotides, the CDR3 is TGTGCCAGCAGCTTGGCCGGGGGGGAACCTCTCTACGAGCAGTACTTC. Protein product: CASSLAGGEPLYEQYF.